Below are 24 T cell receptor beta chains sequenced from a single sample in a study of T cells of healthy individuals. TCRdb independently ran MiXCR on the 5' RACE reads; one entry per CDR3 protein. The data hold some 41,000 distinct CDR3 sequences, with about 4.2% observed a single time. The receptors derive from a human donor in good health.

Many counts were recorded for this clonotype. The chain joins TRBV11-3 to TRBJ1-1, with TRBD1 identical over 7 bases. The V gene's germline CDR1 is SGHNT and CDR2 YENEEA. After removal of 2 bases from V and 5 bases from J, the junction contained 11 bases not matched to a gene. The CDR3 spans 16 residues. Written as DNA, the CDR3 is TGTGCCAGCAGCTTACAGGGGGGGAAGGATTGGACTGAAGCTTTCTTT. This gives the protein CASSLQGGKDWTEAFF.

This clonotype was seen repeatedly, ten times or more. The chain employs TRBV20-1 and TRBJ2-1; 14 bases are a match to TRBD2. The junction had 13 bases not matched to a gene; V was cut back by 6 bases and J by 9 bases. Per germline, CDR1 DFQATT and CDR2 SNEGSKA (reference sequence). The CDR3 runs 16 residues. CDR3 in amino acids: CSARRLAGGPSSEQFF. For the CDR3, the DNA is TGCAGTGCCCGGAGACTAGCGGGGGGGCCCTCATCTGAGCAGTTCTTC.

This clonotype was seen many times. The CDR3 DNA sequence: TGTGCCCACCCTTGCGGGAGGACCTACGAGCAGTACTTC. The encoded protein is CAHPCGRTYEQYF. The gene calls are TRBV5-3 and TRBJ2-7, with TRBD2 matching 8 bases. TRBV5-3 is filed as an ORF, its function uncertain. The CDR3 length is 13 residues. V was pared by 10 bases and J by 2 bases, with 8 bases of the junction left unmatched.

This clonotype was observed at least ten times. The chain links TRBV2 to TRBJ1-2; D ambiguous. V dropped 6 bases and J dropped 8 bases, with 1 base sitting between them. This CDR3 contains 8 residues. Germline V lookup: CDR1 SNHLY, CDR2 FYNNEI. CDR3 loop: CASRGYTF. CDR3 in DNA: TGTGCCAGCAGAGGCTACACCTTC. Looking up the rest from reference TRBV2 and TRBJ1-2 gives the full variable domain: EPEVTQTPSHQVTQMGQEVILRCVPISNHLYFYWYRQILGQKVEFLVSFYNNEISEKSEIFDDQFSVERPDGSNFTLKIRSTKLEDSAMYFCASRGYTFGSGTRLTVV.

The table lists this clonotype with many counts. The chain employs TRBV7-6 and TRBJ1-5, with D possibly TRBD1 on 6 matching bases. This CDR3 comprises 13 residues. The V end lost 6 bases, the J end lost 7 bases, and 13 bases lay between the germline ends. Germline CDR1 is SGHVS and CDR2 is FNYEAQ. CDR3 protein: CASSPDRHQPQHF. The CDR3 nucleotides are TGTGCCAGCAGTCCGGACAGACACCAGCCCCAGCATTTT.

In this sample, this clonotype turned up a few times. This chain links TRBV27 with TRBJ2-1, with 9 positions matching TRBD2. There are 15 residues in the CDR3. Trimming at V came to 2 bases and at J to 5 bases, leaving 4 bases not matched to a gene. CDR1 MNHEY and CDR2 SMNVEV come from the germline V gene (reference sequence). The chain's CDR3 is CASSLQREVNNEQFF. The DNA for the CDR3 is TGTGCCAGCAGTTTACAGCGGGAGGTTAACAATGAGCAGTTCTTC.

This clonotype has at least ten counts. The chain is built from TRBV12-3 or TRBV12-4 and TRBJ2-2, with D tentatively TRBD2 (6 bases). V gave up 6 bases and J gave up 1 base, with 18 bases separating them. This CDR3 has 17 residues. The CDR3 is CASRRTGTPLNTGELFF. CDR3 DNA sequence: TGTGCCAGCAGACGTACCGGGACTCCCTTGAACACCGGGGAGCTGTTTTTT.

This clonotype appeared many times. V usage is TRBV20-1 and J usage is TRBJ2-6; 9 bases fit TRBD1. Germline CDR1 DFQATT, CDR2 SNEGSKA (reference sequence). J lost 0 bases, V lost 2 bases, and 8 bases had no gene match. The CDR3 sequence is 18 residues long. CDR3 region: CSARKTGTGLSGANVLTF. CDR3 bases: TGCAGTGCTAGAAAAACCGGGACAGGGCTCTCTGGGGCCAACGTCCTGACTTTC.

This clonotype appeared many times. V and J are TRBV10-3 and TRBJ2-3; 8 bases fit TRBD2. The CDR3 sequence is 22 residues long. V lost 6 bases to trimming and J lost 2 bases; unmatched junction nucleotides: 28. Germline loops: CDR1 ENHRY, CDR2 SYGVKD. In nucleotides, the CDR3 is TGTGCCATCAGACCAGTCGGGGGGGTGTTGGGGGTTCGGCCGGGAAACACAGATACGCAGTATTTT. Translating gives CAIRPVGGVLGVRPGNTDTQYF.

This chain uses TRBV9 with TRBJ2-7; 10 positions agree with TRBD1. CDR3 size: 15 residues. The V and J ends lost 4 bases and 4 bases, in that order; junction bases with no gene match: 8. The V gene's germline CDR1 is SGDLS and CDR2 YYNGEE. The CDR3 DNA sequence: TGTGCCAGCAGCCCTTTTCCGGGACAGGGGTACGAGCAGTACTTC. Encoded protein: CASSPFPGQGYEQYF.

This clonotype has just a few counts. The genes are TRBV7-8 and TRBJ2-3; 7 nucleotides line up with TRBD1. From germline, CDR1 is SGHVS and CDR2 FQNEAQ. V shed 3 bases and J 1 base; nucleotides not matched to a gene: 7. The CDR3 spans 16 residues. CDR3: CASSFRYDRGTDTQYF. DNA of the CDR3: TGTGCCAGCAGCTTCCGCTACGACAGGGGCACAGATACGCAGTATTTT.

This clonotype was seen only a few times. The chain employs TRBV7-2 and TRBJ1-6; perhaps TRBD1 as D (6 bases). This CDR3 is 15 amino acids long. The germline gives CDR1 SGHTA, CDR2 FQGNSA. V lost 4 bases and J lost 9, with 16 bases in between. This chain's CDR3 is CASSSTRGGVSPLHF. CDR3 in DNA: TGTGCCAGCAGCTCCACAAGGGGGGGAGTTTCACCCCTCCACTTT.

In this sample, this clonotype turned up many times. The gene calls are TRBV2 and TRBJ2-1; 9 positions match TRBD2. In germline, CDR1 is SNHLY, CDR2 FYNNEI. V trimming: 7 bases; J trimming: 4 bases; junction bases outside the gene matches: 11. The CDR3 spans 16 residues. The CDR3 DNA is TGTGCCAGCACTGTTTTGGCGGGGGGGCTGTACAATGAGCAGTTCTTC. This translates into CASTVLAGGLYNEQFF.

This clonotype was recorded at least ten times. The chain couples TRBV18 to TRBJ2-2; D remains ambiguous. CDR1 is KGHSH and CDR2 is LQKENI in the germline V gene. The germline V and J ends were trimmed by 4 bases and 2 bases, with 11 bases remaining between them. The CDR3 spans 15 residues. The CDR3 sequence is CASSLGTVNTGELFF. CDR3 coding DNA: TGTGCCAGCTCACTTGGAACAGTTAACACCGGGGAGCTGTTTTTT.

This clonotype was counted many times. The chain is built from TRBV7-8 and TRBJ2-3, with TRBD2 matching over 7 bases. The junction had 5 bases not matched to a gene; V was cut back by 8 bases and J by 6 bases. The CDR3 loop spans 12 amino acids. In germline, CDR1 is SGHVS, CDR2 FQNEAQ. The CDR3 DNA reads TGTGCCAGCGGTAGGACTAGGGATACGCAGTATTTT. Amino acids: CASGRTRDTQYF.

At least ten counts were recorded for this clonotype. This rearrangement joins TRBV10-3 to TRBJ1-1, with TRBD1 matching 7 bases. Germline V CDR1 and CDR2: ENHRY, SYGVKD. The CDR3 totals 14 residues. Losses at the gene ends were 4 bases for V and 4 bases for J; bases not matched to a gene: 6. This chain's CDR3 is CAISVSGGSTEAFF. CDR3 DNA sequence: TGTGCCATCAGTGTGTCAGGGGGGAGCACTGAAGCTTTCTTT.

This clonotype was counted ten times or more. In DNA, the CDR3 is TGCAGTGCCCGGACTAGCGGGGCCACCTACGAGCAGTACTTC. Protein sequence: CSARTSGATYEQYF. V gene TRBV20-1 combines with J gene TRBJ2-7; 12 nucleotides match TRBD2. V was clipped by 6 bases and J by 2 bases; unmatched bases: 5. Germline-derived CDR1 and CDR2 are DFQATT and SNEGSKA (reference sequence). This CDR3 spans 14 amino acids.

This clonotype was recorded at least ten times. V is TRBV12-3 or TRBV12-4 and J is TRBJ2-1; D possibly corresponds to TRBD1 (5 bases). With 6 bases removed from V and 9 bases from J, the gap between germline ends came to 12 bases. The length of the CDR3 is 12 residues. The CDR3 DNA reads TGTGCCAGCAGCCTCAGGGTCGGTGAGCAGTTCTTC. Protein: CASSLRVGEQFF.

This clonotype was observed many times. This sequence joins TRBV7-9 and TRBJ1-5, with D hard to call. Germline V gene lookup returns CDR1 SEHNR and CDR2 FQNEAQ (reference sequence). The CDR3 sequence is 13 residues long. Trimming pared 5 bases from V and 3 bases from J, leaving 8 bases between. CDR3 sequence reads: CASSDGDNQPQHF. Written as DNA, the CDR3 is TGTGCCAGCAGCGACGGGGACAATCAGCCCCAGCATTTT.

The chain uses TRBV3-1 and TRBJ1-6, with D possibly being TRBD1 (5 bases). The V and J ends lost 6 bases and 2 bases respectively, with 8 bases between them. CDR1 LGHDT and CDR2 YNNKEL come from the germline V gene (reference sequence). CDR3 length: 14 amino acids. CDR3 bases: TGTGCCAGCAGGGGGGGGGCCTATAATTCACCCCTCCACTTT. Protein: CASRGGAYNSPLHF.

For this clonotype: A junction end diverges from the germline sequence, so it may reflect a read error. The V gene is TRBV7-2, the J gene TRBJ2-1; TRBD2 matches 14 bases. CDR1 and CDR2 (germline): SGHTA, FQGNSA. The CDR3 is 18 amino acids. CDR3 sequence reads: CASSWAGTSGGSHNEQFF. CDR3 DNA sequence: TGTGCCAGCAGCTGGGCCGGGACTAGCGGGGGCTCCCACAATGAGCAGTTCTTC.

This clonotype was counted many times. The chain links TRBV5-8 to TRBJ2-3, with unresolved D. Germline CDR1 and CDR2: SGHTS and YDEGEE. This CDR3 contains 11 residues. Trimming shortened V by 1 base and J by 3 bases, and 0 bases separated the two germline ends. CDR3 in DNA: TGTGCCAGCAGCTTGACAGATACGCAGTATTTT. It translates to CASSLTDTQYF.

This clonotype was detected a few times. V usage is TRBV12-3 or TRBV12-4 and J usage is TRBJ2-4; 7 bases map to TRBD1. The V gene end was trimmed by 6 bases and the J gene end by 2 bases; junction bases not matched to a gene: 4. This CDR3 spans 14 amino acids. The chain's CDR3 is CASSWDSTKNIQYF. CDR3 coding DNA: TGTGCCAGCAGCTGGGACAGCACCAAAAACATTCAGTACTTC.

In DNA, the CDR3 is TGTGCCAGCAGCTTAGGATACGGGCAGGGGCCTAGAGATACGCAGTATTTT. Its translation: CASSLGYGQGPRDTQYF. The V gene is TRBV7-9, the J gene TRBJ2-3; tentatively, D is TRBD1 (6 bases). V was trimmed by 1 base and J by 5 bases, leaving 19 bases between them. The CDR3 consists of 17 residues. Germline assignment: CDR1 SEHNR and CDR2 FQNEAQ (reference sequence).